This passage covers 19 T cell receptor beta chains from one sample sequenced in a study of identifying expanded T cells in peripheral blood. The repertoire was sequenced with immunoSEQ multiplex PCR; TCRdb's copy has only in-frame clones and lacks some. The sample records about 100,000 clones, 75% to 90% being singletons. The material sequenced was blood. The receptors derive from a person between 18 and 75 years old in good health.

The gene calls are TRBV2 and TRBJ2-5; 9 bases are a match to TRBD2. This CDR3 contains 15 residues. Germline V CDR1 and CDR2: SNHLY, FYNNEI. V shed 5 bases and J 5 bases; nucleotides not matched to a gene: 9. The CDR3 region has the DNA TGTGCCAGCAGTTTGGCGGGGGGGCCAGGGGAGACCCAGTACTTC. This encodes CASSLAGGPGETQYF.

The V gene is TRBV27, the J gene TRBJ2-7; 8 nucleotides match TRBD1. V was pared by 7 bases and J by 6 bases, with 8 bases of the junction left unmatched. Germline assignment: CDR1 MNHEY and CDR2 SMNVEV (reference sequence). This CDR3 spans 13 amino acids. The chain's CDR3 is CASKGQGASEQYF. The CDR3 DNA sequence: TGTGCCAGCAAGGGGCAGGGGGCGTCCGAGCAGTACTTC.

The rearrangement uses TRBV6-5 and TRBJ1-2; D gene unclear. The ends were cut back, 0 bases at V and 6 bases at J, with 8 bases in the middle. The CDR3 is 13 amino acids. CDR1 MNHEY and CDR2 SVGAGI come from the germline V gene. CDR3 DNA sequence: TGTGCCAGCAGTTACTCGATGGGTAATGGCTACACCTTC. Translation: CASSYSMGNGYTF.

V is TRBV5-1 and J is TRBJ2-5; TRBD2 aligns across 13 bases. The CDR3 spans 17 residues. Trimming at V came to 5 bases and at J to 4 bases, leaving 11 bases not matched to a gene. Germline V gives CDR1 SGHRS, CDR2 YFSETQ. The CDR3 loop reads CASRSITSGGGAETQYF. The CDR3, as DNA: TGCGCCAGCAGATCTATAACTAGCGGGGGGGGCGCAGAGACCCAGTACTTC.

This clone was observed a handful of times. The chain employs TRBV4-1 and TRBJ1-6; 7 bases map to TRBD1. The CDR3 sequence is 18 residues long. Germline values: CDR1 MGHRA, CDR2 YSYEKL. The V gene end was trimmed by 1 base and the J gene end by 0 bases; junction bases not matched to a gene: 6. The CDR3 is CASSQVGTASSYNSPLHF. The DNA of the CDR3 is TGCGCCAGCAGCCAAGTCGGGACAGCGAGCTCCTATAATTCACCCCTCCACTTT.

The chain recombines TRBV1 with TRBJ2-2. TRBV1 is a pseudogene locus. This CDR3 is built from 16 residues. CDR3 in DNA: TGCACCAGCAGCCACCCGGACGGGGCCAACACCGGGGAGCTGTTTTTT. It translates to CTSSHPDGANTGELFF.

The chain couples TRBV4-2 to TRBJ2-5; D possibly corresponds to TRBD1 (5 bases). The CDR3 consists of 14 residues. Germline V gene lookup returns CDR1 LGHNA and CDR2 YNFKEQ. V lost 9 bases, J lost 2 bases, and 16 bases lay in between. The CDR3 reads CARGPSGPQETQYF. DNA of the CDR3: TGTGCCAGAGGACCATCAGGGCCACAAGAGACCCAGTACTTC.

The chain is built from TRBV4-3 and TRBJ2-1, with D tentatively TRBD2 (5 bases). Germline CDR1 and CDR2: LGHNA and YSLEER. With 1 base removed from V and 9 bases from J, the gap between germline ends came to 19 bases. The CDR3 runs to 16 residues. In nucleotides, the CDR3 is TGCGCCAGCAGCCAAGTAACGGGGAGCGCGTTCGGTGAGCAGTTCTTC. Protein: CASSQVTGSAFGEQFF.

The chain couples TRBV6-1 to TRBJ2-1; D is unresolved. Germline V gives CDR1 MNHNS, CDR2 SASEGT. V was clipped by 10 bases and J by 0 bases, with 16 bases between them. This CDR3 spans 15 amino acids. In DNA, the CDR3 is TGTGCCACCCATTCTTGGCAGAGCTCCTACAATGAGCAGTTCTTC. This encodes CATHSWQSSYNEQFF.

The chain is built from TRBV27 and TRBJ2-1, with 7 positions matching TRBD1. J gave up 6 bases and V 4 bases, and 3 bases lay outside the gene matches. CDR1 and CDR2 (germline): MNHEY, SMNVEV (reference sequence). This CDR3 is 13 amino acids long. The CDR3 region is CASSSAGGNEQFF. CDR3 in DNA: TGTGCCAGCAGTTCGGCAGGGGGCAATGAGCAGTTCTTC.

The rearrangement links TRBV6-5 to TRBJ1-2, with no clear D. From germline, CDR1 is MNHEY and CDR2 SVGAGI. V was cut by 4 bases and J by 7 bases, with 4 bases left in between. The CDR3 consists of 10 residues. The CDR3 coding sequence is TGTGCCAGCAGTTTGGGTGGCTACACCTTC. This translates into CASSLGGYTF.

The V and J genes are TRBV9 and TRBJ2-5, with D tentatively TRBD2 (6 bases). The CDR3 extends over 14 amino acids. Germline values: CDR1 SGDLS, CDR2 YYNGEE. Trimming took off 4 bases at V and 2 bases at J, with 12 bases between the two ends. The CDR3 reads CASSPAGGQETQYF. CDR3 bases: TGTGCCAGCAGCCCTGCCGGGGGACAAGAGACCCAGTACTTC.

V usage is TRBV7-8 and J usage is TRBJ1-5; D gene ambiguous. The V end lost 5 bases, the J end lost 3 bases, and 8 bases lay between the germline ends. The CDR3 has 13 amino acids. Germline V lookup: CDR1 SGHVS, CDR2 FQNEAQ. The CDR3 reads CASSRINNQPQHF. The CDR3 region has the DNA TGTGCCAGCAGCCGAATAAACAATCAGCCCCAGCATTTT.

The chain carries TRBV27 and TRBJ1-1; 7 positions match TRBD1. Germline lookup yields CDR1 MNHEY and CDR2 SMNVEV (reference sequence). This CDR3 has 17 residues. J lost 1 base, V lost 2 bases, and 10 bases had no gene match. The CDR3 is CASSLGGQGESNTEAFF. CDR3 sequence (DNA): TGTGCCAGCAGTTTAGGTGGGCAGGGGGAGTCGAACACTGAAGCTTTCTTT.

The chain is built from TRBV25-1 and TRBJ2-5, with D maybe TRBD1 (6 bases). Germline V gives CDR1 MGHDK, CDR2 SYGVNS. The V end lost 5 bases, the J end lost 5 bases, and 18 bases lay between the germline ends. This CDR3 comprises 15 residues. CDR3 nucleotide sequence: TGTGCCAGCAGTCAACCACAGGGAGAAGATGAGACCCAGTACTTC. Translating gives CASSQPQGEDETQYF.

The chain recombines TRBV4-3 with TRBJ2-7; D is unresolved. Germline values: CDR1 LGHNA, CDR2 YSLEER. Trimming took 0 bases from V and 0 from J, leaving 9 bases between them. This CDR3 is 15 amino acids long. The CDR3 DNA reads as TGCGCCAGCAGCCAAGAAAAATTAAGCTCCTACGAGCAGTACTTC. This translates into CASSQEKLSSYEQYF.

This chain connects TRBV19 to TRBJ1-5; 8 positions agree with TRBD1. The CDR3 consists of 14 residues. Trimming cost V 6 bases and J 6 bases; bases outside gene matches: 7. CDR1 is LNHDA, CDR2 SQIVND, per germline (reference sequence). For the CDR3, the DNA is TGTGCCAGTAGCCAGGGGGCTAGATTTCAGCCCCAGCATTTT. Translated, it gives CASSQGARFQPQHF.

The rearrangement links TRBV6-5 to TRBJ1-1, with D unclear. This CDR3 has 15 residues. Germline V gene data show CDR1 as MNHEY and CDR2 as SVGAGI. Trimming shortened V by 2 bases and J by 0 bases, and 10 bases separated the two germline ends. The CDR3 nucleotides read TGTGCCAGCAGTTACGCATACGGGATGAACACTGAAGCTTTCTTT. This encodes CASSYAYGMNTEAFF.

This chain connects TRBV7-9 to TRBJ1-1; D is undetermined. The CDR3 length is 13 residues. Trimming stripped 5 bases from V and 1 base from J, with 8 bases between. In germline, CDR1 is SEHNR, CDR2 FQNEAQ (reference sequence). CDR3 nucleotides: TGTGCCAGCAGCCCTGACTCGAACACTGAAGCTTTCTTT. Its translation is CASSPDSNTEAFF.